These 22 T cell receptor beta chains share one sample of origin, sequenced in a study of OX40 agonist ivuxolimab in advanced cancers. Assay used: immunoSEQ multiplex PCR; TCRdb lists only in-frame clones, some missing. The data contain 60,000 to 85,000 clones, about 92% of them singletons. This specimen was CD4+ or CD8+ T cells sorted from blood, taken in a trial of the OX40 agonist ivuxolimab. The source of these receptors is an adult with an advanced solid tumor such as melanoma, head and neck, liver or kidney cancer.

The rearrangement uses TRBV7-2 and TRBJ1-3; TRBD1 agrees at 7 bases. This CDR3 is built from 16 residues. V shed 1 base and J 2 bases; nucleotides not matched to a gene: 5. Germline CDR1 and CDR2: SGHTA and FQGNSA. CDR3 nucleotide sequence: TGTGCCAGCAGCTTAGTTGGGGACAGTGCTGGAAACACCATATATTTT. Translation: CASSLVGDSAGNTIYF.

The chain is built from TRBV5-1 and TRBJ2-2; 10 bases are a match to TRBD1. The V gene end was trimmed by 3 bases and the J gene end by 3 bases; junction bases not matched to a gene: 17. The CDR3 has 20 amino acids. CDR1 SGHRS and CDR2 YFSETQ come from the germline V gene. The CDR3 sequence: CASSSDPLLTGGAYTGELFF. CDR3 sequence (DNA): TGCGCCAGCAGCTCAGACCCTCTATTGACAGGGGGCGCCTACACCGGGGAGCTGTTTTTT.

V gene TRBV7-7 combines with J gene TRBJ2-1; the match to TRBD1 covers 8 bases. The CDR3 length is 15 residues. Germline loops: CDR1 SSHAT, CDR2 FNYEAQ (reference sequence). V shed 4 bases, J shed 2 bases, and the junction held 4 bases outside the gene matches. The DNA for the CDR3 is TGTGCCAGCAGCTCGGACAGGGCCACCTACAATGAGCAGTTCTTC. This gives the protein CASSSDRATYNEQFF.

V gene TRBV7-9 combines with J gene TRBJ1-2, with 7 bases that match TRBD1. V lost 1 base to trimming and J lost 0 bases; unmatched junction nucleotides: 5. This CDR3 has 16 residues. The germline V gene encodes CDR1 SEHNR and CDR2 FQNEAQ (reference sequence). The CDR3 loop reads CASSLGGTASNYGYTF. The CDR3, as DNA: TGTGCCAGCAGCTTAGGGGGGACAGCGTCTAACTATGGCTACACCTTC.

The gene calls are TRBV5-1 and TRBJ1-1, with unresolved D. CDR1 is SGHRS and CDR2 is YFSETQ in the germline V gene. CDR3 length: 14 amino acids. V lost 1 base, J lost 1 base, and 8 bases lay in between. Written as DNA, the CDR3 is TGCGCCAGCAGCTTGAATGGTGAGAACACTGAAGCTTTCTTT. This codes for CASSLNGENTEAFF.

The chain recombines TRBV18 with TRBJ1-2; D not certain. Trimming took off 3 bases at V and 0 bases at J, with 8 bases between the two ends. Germline CDR1 and CDR2: KGHSH and LQKENI. The CDR3 contains 14 residues. In DNA, the CDR3 is TGTGCCAGCTCACCTACCATAGCTAACTATGGCTACACCTTC. Amino acid sequence: CASSPTIANYGYTF.

This clone was picked up one time. The rearrangement joins TRBV23-1 to TRBJ1-3, with D perhaps matching TRBD1 (5 bases). TRBV23-1 is assigned to the ORF class and has an uncertain function. The CDR3 is 13 amino acids. The V end was cut by 10 bases, the J end by 4 bases, with 14 bases between. The CDR3 sequence is CAMTVRLGNTIYF. CDR3 bases: TGCGCCATGACAGTACGTCTCGGAAACACCATATATTTT.

The DNA for the CDR3 is TGTGCCAGCAGTGGCAGGAGCTCCGGGGAGCTGTTTTTT. This encodes CASSGRSSGELFF. The chain joins TRBV6-6 to TRBJ2-2; D remains unclear. CDR3 size: 13 residues. The V and J ends lost 5 bases and 6 bases respectively, with 10 bases between them. Germline V gives CDR1 MNHNY, CDR2 SVGAGI (reference sequence).

J is TRBJ2-5 and V is TRBV5-1, with D possibly TRBD2 on 7 matching bases. Germline-derived CDR1 and CDR2 are SGHRS and YFSETQ. The V gene lost 4 bases and the J gene lost 5 bases, with 15 bases spanning the gap. This CDR3 has 14 amino acids. The CDR3 loop reads CASSPYREGETQYF. CDR3 bases: TGCGCCAGCAGCCCGTACAGGGAGGGGGAGACCCAGTACTTC.

V gene TRBV30 combines with J gene TRBJ2-7; D is undetermined. This CDR3 contains 11 residues. The V end lost 5 bases, the J end lost 7 bases, and 12 bases lay between the germline ends. CDR1 is GTSNPN, CDR2 SVGIG, per germline (reference sequence). CDR3 sequence (DNA): TGTGCCTGGGAGTATCAGTCTGAGCAGTACTTC. Amino acid sequence: CAWEYQSEQYF.

The chain recombines TRBV19 with TRBJ2-4, with 7 bases matching TRBD1. Trimming at V came to 7 bases and at J to 5 bases, leaving 8 bases not matched to a gene. The CDR3 runs to 14 residues. Germline V gene sequence: CDR1 LNHDA, CDR2 SQIVND (reference sequence). CDR3 in amino acids: CASIDRDKENIQYF. The CDR3 DNA reads as TGTGCCAGTATTGACAGGGATAAGGAAAACATTCAGTACTTC.

The CDR3 DNA reads as TGTGCCAGCAGTTCGGGACAGGGGAGTAAACTGTTTTTT. Its translation is CASSSGQGSKLFF. The V gene is TRBV28, the J gene TRBJ1-4, with 10 nucleotides matching TRBD1. The CDR3 consists of 13 residues. The germline V gene has CDR1 MDHEN and CDR2 SYDVKM. V lost 4 bases, J lost 11 bases, and 4 bases stayed unmatched. Full variable domain (rest looked up from reference TRBV28 and TRBJ1-4): DVKVTQSSRYLVKRTGEKVFLECVQDMDHENMFWYRQDPGLGLRLIYFSYDVKMKEKGDIPEGYSVSREKKERFSLILESASTNQTSMYLCASSSGQGSKLFFGSGTQLSVL.

The J gene is TRBJ2-5, the V gene TRBV5-5; D remains unclear. The germline CDR1 and CDR2 sequences are SGHKS and YYEKEE (reference sequence). The V gene lost 6 bases and the J gene lost 5 bases, with 14 bases spanning the gap. This CDR3 spans 13 amino acids. CDR3 nucleotides: TGTGCCAGCAATGGCGGCAGTGGGGAGACCCAGTACTTC. Protein product: CASNGGSGETQYF.

The chain employs TRBV28 and TRBJ1-4, with TRBD1 as a possible D gene (6 bases). V lost 6 bases to trimming and J lost 1 base, with 12 bases between them. The CDR3 consists of 15 residues. The germline V gene has CDR1 MDHEN and CDR2 SYDVKM. Here the CDR3 reads CASSRLQGTNEKLFF. The DNA for the CDR3 is TGTGCCAGCAGCCGCCTACAGGGAACTAATGAAAAACTGTTTTTT.

On this clone: Other nucleotide sequences from this sample produce the same CDR3. This sequence joins TRBV28 and TRBJ2-7; 8 bases agree with TRBD1. The length of the CDR3 is 13 residues. The J segment lost 0 bases and the V segment lost 10 bases, leaving 5 bases of the junction unmatched. The V gene's germline CDR1 is MDHEN and CDR2 SYDVKM. CDR3 loop: CATRGPSSYEQYF. The DNA for the CDR3 is TGTGCCACCAGGGGGCCGAGCTCCTACGAGCAGTACTTC.

CDR3 residues: CASSSATGSEKLFF. The DNA of the CDR3 is TGTGCCAGCAGTTCAGCGACAGGGAGTGAAAAACTGTTTTTT. The J gene is TRBJ1-4, the V gene TRBV13; 7 bases are a match to TRBD1. V dropped 6 bases and J dropped 7; count of bases not matched to a gene: 8. Germline CDR1 is PRHDT and CDR2 is FYEKMQ (reference sequence). This CDR3 is 14 amino acids long. Full variable domain (remainder filled in from reference TRBV13 and TRBJ1-4): AAGVIQSPRHLIKEKRETATLKCYPIPRHDTVYWYQQGPGQDPQFLISFYEKMQSDKGSIPDRFSAQQFSDYHSELNMSSLELGDSALYFCASSSATGSEKLFFGSGTQLSVL.

CDR3 protein: CASSFSLAGVTSTDTQYF. CDR3 DNA: TGTGCCAGCAGTTTTTCGCTAGCGGGGGTAACTAGCACAGATACGCAGTATTTT. The chain carries TRBV28 and TRBJ2-3; 10 bases align to TRBD2. Germline V CDR1 and CDR2: MDHEN, SYDVKM. The CDR3 loop spans 18 amino acids. V shed 3 bases, J shed 0 bases, and the junction held 9 bases outside the gene matches.

The rearrangement uses TRBV7-2 and TRBJ2-1; TRBD2 aligns across 14 bases. With V trimmed by 5 bases and J by 4 bases, 4 bases remained unmatched. The germline CDR1 and CDR2 sequences are SGHTA and FQGNSA. The CDR3 spans 16 residues. The CDR3: CASSRLAGGRYNEQFF. CDR3 DNA sequence: TGTGCCAGCAGCCGACTAGCGGGAGGGCGGTACAATGAGCAGTTCTTC.

This clone was observed once. V usage is TRBV2 and J usage is TRBJ2-7; 12 positions agree with TRBD2. Trimming took 5 bases from V and 2 from J; bases not matched to a gene: 4. The CDR3 covers 15 residues. Germline values: CDR1 SNHLY, CDR2 FYNNEI. The CDR3 DNA sequence: TGTGCCAGCAGTCCCCTAGCGGGAGGGCCCTACGAGCAGTACTTC. Translation: CASSPLAGGPYEQYF.

The J gene is TRBJ2-6, the V gene TRBV19, with 13 bases aligning to TRBD2. J was trimmed by 2 bases and V by 7 bases; bases with no gene match: 5. Per germline, CDR1 LNHDA and CDR2 SQIVND (reference sequence). The CDR3 has 17 residues. CDR3 nucleotides: TGTGCCAGTACTGGGACTAGCGGGAACACTGGGGCCAACGTCCTGACTTTC. It codes for CASTGTSGNTGANVLTF.

V usage is TRBV28 and J usage is TRBJ2-4; 8 nucleotides match TRBD1. The CDR3 totals 16 residues. J was trimmed by 0 bases and V by 4 bases; bases with no gene match: 5. In germline, CDR1 is MDHEN, CDR2 SYDVKM. CDR3 in DNA: TGTGCCAGCAGTTCCGGACAGGGAGTAGCCAAAAACATTCAGTACTTC. Protein: CASSSGQGVAKNIQYF.

This chain joins TRBV4-1 and TRBJ2-5; 10 positions agree with TRBD1. The CDR3 runs 17 residues. Germline-derived CDR1 and CDR2 are MGHRA and YSYEKL. Losses at the gene ends were 3 bases for V and 1 base for J; bases not matched to a gene: 8. The CDR3 sequence is CASSHPRTGGAQETQYF. CDR3 nucleotide sequence: TGCGCCAGCAGCCACCCCCGGACAGGGGGGGCCCAAGAGACCCAGTACTTC.